Presented here are 28 T cell receptor beta chains from one specimen sequenced in a study of control samples from healthy donors and cancer patients. The repertoire was sequenced with immunoSEQ multiplex PCR; TCRdb's copy has only in-frame clones and lacks some. The data contain 100,000 or so clones, roughly four fifths of them singletons. Sequencing was done on a sample of blood. The receptor set was obtained from a woman aged 45-65 years in good health.

The chain couples TRBV14 to TRBJ1-6; D remains unclear. Germline V CDR1 and CDR2: SGHDN, FVKESK. This CDR3 is built from 16 residues. V lost 1 base to trimming and J lost 0 bases, with 7 bases between them. CDR3 bases: TGTGCCAGCAGCCAAGGCGGACTCTCCTATAATTCACCCCTCCACTTT. Residues: CASSQGGLSYNSPLHF.

The chain employs TRBV4-2 and TRBJ1-5, with D tentatively TRBD1 (5 bases). Trimming cost V 1 base and J 0 bases, with 7 bases left between them. The CDR3 spans 15 residues. CDR1 is LGHNA and CDR2 is YNFKEQ in the germline V gene. The CDR3 DNA follows: TGTGCCAGCAGCCAAGGACAGAATAGCAATCAGCCCCAGCATTTT. Translating gives CASSQGQNSNQPQHF.

This chain joins TRBV11-2 and TRBJ2-1; D is unresolved. V lost 3 bases to trimming and J lost 4 bases, with 19 bases between them. Per germline, CDR1 SGHAT and CDR2 FQNNGV. This CDR3 is built from 17 residues. DNA of the CDR3: TGTGCCAGCAGCTTCCGGTCTATTCCCGGCCAATACAATGAGCAGTTCTTC. Its protein is CASSFRSIPGQYNEQFF.

The chain couples TRBV7-2 to TRBJ1-2; possible D gene TRBD1, 6 bases. V was pared by 5 bases and J by 4 bases, with 17 bases between. CDR1 and CDR2 from the germline V gene are SGHTA and FQGNSA. The CDR3 is 15 amino acids. CDR3 bases: TGTGCCAGCAGCGCGCAGAAAGGCAGGGGCTATGGCTACACCTTC. It is translated as CASSAQKGRGYGYTF.

V gene TRBV2 combines with J gene TRBJ1-6, with D unclear. The germline V gene has CDR1 SNHLY and CDR2 FYNNEI. V was clipped by 9 bases and J by 6 bases, with 12 bases between them. The CDR3 length is 13 residues. The CDR3 protein is CASFGSRNSPLHF. The CDR3, as DNA: TGTGCCAGTTTCGGGTCTCGTAATTCACCCCTCCACTTT. Together with reference TRBV2 and TRBJ1-6, the CDR3 gives the full variable domain: EPEVTQTPSHQVTQMGQEVILRCVPISNHLYFYWYRQILGQKVEFLVSFYNNEISEKSEIFDDQFSVERPDGSNFTLKIRSTKLEDSAMYFCASFGSRNSPLHFGNGTRLTVT.

This clone was seen a single time. This rearrangement joins TRBV11-3 to TRBJ2-5, with D unresolved. CDR3 length: 13 amino acids. V lost 2 bases and J 5 bases, leaving 9 bases between the germline ends. Per germline, CDR1 SGHNT and CDR2 YENEEA. CDR3 region: CASSLYRVETQYF. CDR3 sequence (DNA): TGTGCCAGCAGCTTATATCGGGTTGAGACCCAGTACTTC.

The chain links TRBV7-2 to TRBJ2-7, with D unresolved. In germline, CDR1 is SGHTA, CDR2 FQGNSA. The CDR3 is 11 amino acids. V lost 2 bases and J 7 bases, leaving 6 bases between the germline ends. The CDR3 protein is CASSLRWEQYF. The CDR3 region has the DNA TGTGCCAGCAGCTTACGATGGGAGCAGTACTTC.

The V call is TRBV6-2 or TRBV6-3, the J call TRBJ2-7; D is unclear. This CDR3 contains 13 residues. CDR1 MNHEY and CDR2 SVGEGT come from the germline V gene. The ends were cut back, 2 bases at V and 4 bases at J, with 9 bases in the middle. The CDR3: CASSYDGLYEQYF. In nucleotides, the CDR3 is TGTGCCAGCAGTTACGACGGGCTATACGAGCAGTACTTC.

This chain uses TRBV6-5 with TRBJ1-4; tentatively, D is TRBD1 (6 bases). CDR1 MNHEY and CDR2 SVGAGI come from the germline V gene. CDR3 length: 15 amino acids. The V and J ends lost 7 bases and 6 bases respectively, with 18 bases between them. The CDR3 bases are TGTGCCAGCAATCGAGGACGGGGGCAGTATGAAAAACTGTTTTTT. It yields the protein CASNRGRGQYEKLFF.

Only a few counts were recorded for this clone. The chain carries TRBV5-6 and TRBJ2-7; D is unclear. This CDR3 has 16 residues. Trimming shortened V by 0 bases and J by 3 bases, and 16 bases separated the two germline ends. The V gene's germline CDR1 is SGHDT and CDR2 YYEEEE. CDR3 in DNA: TGTGCCAGCAGCTTGGTTTCCGTGGCAGAGTTCTACGAGCAGTACTTC. It translates to CASSLVSVAEFYEQYF.

The chain joins TRBV4-2 to TRBJ1-4; 8 bases align to TRBD1. After removal of 2 bases from V and 7 bases from J, the junction contained 3 bases not matched to a gene. The CDR3 has 14 amino acids. CDR1 and CDR2 (germline): LGHNA, YNFKEQ. The CDR3 loop is CASSQQGAAEKLFF. Written as DNA, the CDR3 is TGTGCCAGCAGCCAACAGGGGGCCGCTGAAAAACTGTTTTTT.

The gene calls are TRBV11-2 and TRBJ1-1; maybe TRBD1 (6 bases). From germline, CDR1 is SGHAT and CDR2 FQNNGV. The CDR3 is made up of 14 amino acids. The ends were cut back, 6 bases at V and 5 bases at J, with 16 bases in the middle. This chain's CDR3 is CASRFPTGATEAFF. The DNA for the CDR3 is TGTGCCAGCAGATTCCCGACGGGGGCGACTGAAGCTTTCTTT.

This clone was seen once. J is TRBJ2-7 and V is TRBV29-1; D possibly corresponds to TRBD1 (5 bases). Germline lookup yields CDR1 SQVTM and CDR2 ANQGSEA. The CDR3 contains 12 residues. The V end was cut by 4 bases, the J end by 3 bases, with 10 bases between. The CDR3, as DNA: TGCAGCGTTGGACAGACCGACTACGAGCAGTACTTC. Encoded protein: CSVGQTDYEQYF.

The genes are TRBV7-8 and TRBJ1-2, with 10 bases that match TRBD1. The length of the CDR3 is 15 residues. Germline loops: CDR1 SGHVS, CDR2 FQNEAQ. Losses at the gene ends were 5 bases for V and 4 bases for J; bases not matched to a gene: 7. The chain's CDR3 is CASSDGTGEAYGYTF. The CDR3 DNA is TGTGCCAGCAGCGACGGGACAGGGGAGGCCTATGGCTACACCTTC.

The chain couples TRBV19 to TRBJ2-7; 9 bases align to TRBD2. From germline, CDR1 is LNHDA and CDR2 SQIVND (reference sequence). The CDR3 spans 13 residues. Losses at the gene ends were 7 bases for V and 6 bases for J; bases not matched to a gene: 7. CDR3 loop: CASTAGGPGEQYF. CDR3 DNA: TGTGCCAGTACGGCGGGAGGGCCCGGCGAGCAGTACTTC.

The genes are TRBV2 and TRBJ1-6; 7 bases line up with TRBD1. This CDR3 has 13 amino acids. Looked up from germline, CDR1 is SNHLY and CDR2 is FYNNEI. V was clipped by 6 bases and J by 10 bases; unmatched bases: 6. CDR3: CASRGGQESPLHF. The CDR3 DNA follows: TGTGCCAGCAGGGGTGGACAGGAATCACCCCTCCACTTT. Full variable domain (outside the CDR3, taken from reference TRBV2 and TRBJ1-6): EPEVTQTPSHQVTQMGQEVILRCVPISNHLYFYWYRQILGQKVEFLVSFYNNEISEKSEIFDDQFSVERPDGSNFTLKIRSTKLEDSAMYFCASRGGQESPLHFGNGTRLTVT.

This chain uses TRBV28 with TRBJ1-1; TRBD1 is a possible D gene (5 bases). There are 14 residues in the CDR3. Germline V gene lookup returns CDR1 MDHEN and CDR2 SYDVKM. Trimming cost V 5 bases and J 4 bases, with 14 bases left between them. The CDR3 DNA reads as TGTGCCAGCAGTCCGCCTGGGGGGGGCACTGAAGCTTTCTTT. It is translated as CASSPPGGGTEAFF. Full variable domain (remainder filled in from reference TRBV28 and TRBJ1-1): DVKVTQSSRYLVKRTGEKVFLECVQDMDHENMFWYRQDPGLGLRLIYFSYDVKMKEKGDIPEGYSVSREKKERFSLILESASTNQTSMYLCASSPPGGGTEAFFGQGTRLTVV.

The chain links TRBV6-5 to TRBJ2-2; a weak D match, TRBD1 (5 bases). Germline loops: CDR1 MNHEY, CDR2 SVGAGI. This CDR3 is 15 amino acids long. V was shortened by 5 bases and J by 3 bases, with 13 bases between the two germline ends. The CDR3 spells CASSQKRQYTGELFF. CDR3 DNA: TGTGCCAGCAGTCAAAAACGACAGTACACCGGGGAGCTGTTTTTT.

This chain uses TRBV6-5 with TRBJ1-6; D is unclear. The CDR3 has 15 amino acids. V was trimmed by 6 bases and J by 7 bases, leaving 16 bases between them. The germline CDR1 and CDR2 sequences are MNHEY and SVGAGI. The chain's CDR3 is CASRPGRSTNSPLHF. For the CDR3, the DNA is TGTGCCAGCAGACCCGGGAGGTCTACCAATTCACCCCTCCACTTT.

The sample holds a few counts of this clone. Other DNA sequences in this sample translate to the same CDR3. The chain combines TRBV12-3 or TRBV12-4 with TRBJ2-5, with D maybe TRBD2 (5 bases). The CDR3 is made up of 13 amino acids. The V and J ends lost 5 bases and 4 bases respectively, with 11 bases between them. CDR3 region: CASSPPEGETQYF. As DNA, the CDR3 is TGTGCCAGCAGTCCACCTGAGGGAGAGACCCAGTACTTC.

V gene TRBV12-3 or TRBV12-4 combines with J gene TRBJ1-2; no clear D gene. V was shortened by 5 bases and J by 3 bases, with 10 bases between the two germline ends. CDR3 length: 13 residues. This chain's CDR3 is CASSRGLDYGYTF. The CDR3 DNA reads TGTGCCAGCAGTCGAGGGCTAGACTATGGCTACACCTTC.

The gene calls are TRBV10-1 and TRBJ2-5; D possibly corresponds to TRBD1 (6 bases). This CDR3 region has 14 residues. V was cut by 6 bases and J by 5 bases, with 16 bases left in between. Germline-derived CDR1 and CDR2 are WNHNN and SYGVQD (reference sequence). CDR3 nucleotides: TGCGCCAGCAGCCCCGACAGGAAATGGGAGACCCAGTACTTC. Protein: CASSPDRKWETQYF.

This clone was observed a handful of times. The DNA of the CDR3 is TGTGCCAGCTCTCTCGGGACTAGCGGTAACGAGCAGTACTTC. It codes for CASSLGTSGNEQYF. The V and J genes are TRBV18 and TRBJ2-7; TRBD2 matches at 11 bases. Germline V gene lookup returns CDR1 KGHSH and CDR2 LQKENI. The junction had 6 bases not matched to a gene; V was cut back by 6 bases and J by 5 bases. The CDR3 runs 14 residues.

By share, this clone counts as medium-sized. The chain links TRBV15 to TRBJ2-1, with D possibly being TRBD1 (5 bases). CDR1 and CDR2 (germline): LNHNV, YYDKDF (reference sequence). V was cut by 10 bases and J by 4 bases, with 23 bases left in between. The CDR3 is made up of 16 amino acids. The DNA of the CDR3 is TGTGCCAGCCGGAGCCGTCTAGGGGCTCAGTACAATGAGCAGTTCTTC. Residues: CASRSRLGAQYNEQFF.

This clone has just a few counts. The chain joins TRBV15 to TRBJ1-1; D may be TRBD1 (5 bases). Trimming removed 0 bases from V and 5 bases from J, with 13 bases in between. This CDR3 comprises 15 residues. Per the germline V gene, CDR1 is LNHNV and CDR2 is YYDKDF (reference sequence). The CDR3, as DNA: TGTGCCACCAGCAGAGATAGTCTGGGGGAAACTGAAGCTTTCTTT. This sequence encodes CATSRDSLGETEAFF.

This clone appeared a few times. The V call is TRBV2, the J call TRBJ1-2; 10 positions match TRBD1. Germline lookup yields CDR1 SNHLY and CDR2 FYNNEI. Trimming removed 6 bases from V and 5 bases from J; junction bases left unmatched: 12. This CDR3 contains 16 residues. The CDR3 reads CASRRTGTGAGYGYTF. The CDR3 DNA reads TGTGCCAGCAGAAGAACCGGGACAGGGGCAGGGTATGGCTACACCTTC.

V gene TRBV9 combines with J gene TRBJ1-1; possible D gene TRBD1, 5 bases. The CDR3 totals 14 residues. Between the trimmed V and J ends, which lost 6 bases and 3 bases, there was a span of 15 bases. CDR1 and CDR2 from the germline V gene are SGDLS and YYNGEE. The CDR3 loop reads CASTPGVMDTEAFF. In DNA, the CDR3 is TGTGCCAGCACCCCGGGGGTAATGGACACTGAAGCTTTCTTT.

The rearrangement uses TRBV3-1 (or the pseudogene TRBV3-2) and TRBJ2-7; unclear D gene. V lost 1 base and J 5 bases, leaving 9 bases between the germline ends. The germline V gene has CDR1 LGHDT and CDR2 YNNKEL (reference sequence). CDR3 length: 13 amino acids. The CDR3 sequence is CASSQVVAHEQYF. CDR3 DNA sequence: TGTGCCAGCAGCCAAGTCGTTGCACACGAGCAGTACTTC.